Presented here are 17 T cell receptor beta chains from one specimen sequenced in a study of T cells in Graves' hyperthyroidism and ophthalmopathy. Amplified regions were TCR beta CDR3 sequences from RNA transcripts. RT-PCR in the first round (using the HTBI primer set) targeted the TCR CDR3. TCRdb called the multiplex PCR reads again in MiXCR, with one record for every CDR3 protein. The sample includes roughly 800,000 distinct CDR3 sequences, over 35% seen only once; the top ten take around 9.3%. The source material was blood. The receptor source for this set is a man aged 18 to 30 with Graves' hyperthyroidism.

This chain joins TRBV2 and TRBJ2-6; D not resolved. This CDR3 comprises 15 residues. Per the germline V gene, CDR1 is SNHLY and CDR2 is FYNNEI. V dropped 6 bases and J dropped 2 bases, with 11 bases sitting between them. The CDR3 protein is CASSWQNTGANVLTF. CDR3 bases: TGTGCCAGCAGCTGGCAGAACACTGGGGCCAACGTCCTGACTTTC.

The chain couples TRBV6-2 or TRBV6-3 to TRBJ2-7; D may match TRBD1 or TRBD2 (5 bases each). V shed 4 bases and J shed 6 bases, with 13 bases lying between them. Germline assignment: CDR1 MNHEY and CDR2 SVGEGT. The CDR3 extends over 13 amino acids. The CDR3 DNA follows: TGTGCCAGCAGTTTGGGGCCCGAGGGCGAGCAGTACTTC. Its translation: CASSLGPEGEQYF.

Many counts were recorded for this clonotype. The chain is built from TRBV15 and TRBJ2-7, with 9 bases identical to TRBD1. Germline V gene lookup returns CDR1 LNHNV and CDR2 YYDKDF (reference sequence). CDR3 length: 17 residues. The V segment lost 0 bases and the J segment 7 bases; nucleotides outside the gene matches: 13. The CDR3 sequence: CATSRDGTGLNMREQYF. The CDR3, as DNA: TGTGCCACCAGCAGAGACGGGACAGGGTTGAATATGAGGGAGCAGTACTTC.

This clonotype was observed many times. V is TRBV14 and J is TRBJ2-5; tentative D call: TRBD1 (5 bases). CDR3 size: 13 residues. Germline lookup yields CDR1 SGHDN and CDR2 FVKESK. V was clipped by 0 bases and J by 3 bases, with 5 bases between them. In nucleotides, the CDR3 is TGTGCCAGCAGCCAAGAAGGGGAAGAGACCCAGTACTTC. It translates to CASSQEGEETQYF.

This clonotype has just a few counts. The CDR3 here is CASRRDRGPTEAFF. The CDR3 nucleotides read TGTGCCAGCAGGAGGGACAGGGGGCCCACTGAAGCTTTCTTT. The genes are TRBV11-2 and TRBJ1-1, with 12 bases aligning to TRBD1. Germline-derived CDR1 and CDR2 are SGHAT and FQNNGV. The CDR3 loop spans 14 amino acids. V was pared by 6 bases and J by 4 bases, with 3 bases of the junction left unmatched.

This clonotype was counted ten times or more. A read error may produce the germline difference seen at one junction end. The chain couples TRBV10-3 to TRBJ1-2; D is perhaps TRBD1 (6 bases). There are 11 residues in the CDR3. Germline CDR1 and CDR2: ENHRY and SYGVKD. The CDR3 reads CAISEWGPFEF. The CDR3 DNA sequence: TGTGCCATCAGTGAGTGGGGGCCGTTCGAATTC.

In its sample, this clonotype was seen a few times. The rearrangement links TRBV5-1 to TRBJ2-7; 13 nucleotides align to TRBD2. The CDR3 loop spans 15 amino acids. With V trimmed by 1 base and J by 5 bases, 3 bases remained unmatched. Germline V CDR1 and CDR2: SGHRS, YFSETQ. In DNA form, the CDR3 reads TGCGCCAGCAGCTTGACTAGCGGGAGGGCTGACGAGCAGTACTTC. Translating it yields CASSLTSGRADEQYF.

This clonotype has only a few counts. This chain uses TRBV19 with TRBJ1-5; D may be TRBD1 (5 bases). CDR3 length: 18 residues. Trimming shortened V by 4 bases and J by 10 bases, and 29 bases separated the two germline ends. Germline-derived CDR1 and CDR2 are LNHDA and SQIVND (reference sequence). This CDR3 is CASSSYHRTRYPSLPQHF. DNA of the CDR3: TGTGCCAGTAGTAGTTACCACAGGACTCGGTACCCCTCGTTACCCCAGCATTTT.

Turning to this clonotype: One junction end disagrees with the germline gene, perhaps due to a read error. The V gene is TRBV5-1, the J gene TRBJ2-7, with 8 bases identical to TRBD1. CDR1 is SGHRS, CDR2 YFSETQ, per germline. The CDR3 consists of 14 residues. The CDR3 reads CSSSFGTGTYEQYF. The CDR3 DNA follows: TGCTCCAGCAGCTTCGGGACAGGAACCTACGAGCAGTACTTC.

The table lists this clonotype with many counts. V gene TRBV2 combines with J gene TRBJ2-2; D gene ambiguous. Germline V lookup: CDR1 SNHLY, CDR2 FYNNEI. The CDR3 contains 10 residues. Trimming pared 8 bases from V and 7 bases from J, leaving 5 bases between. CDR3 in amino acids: CASHGGELFF. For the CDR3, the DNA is TGTGCCAGCCATGGCGGGGAGCTGTTTTTT.

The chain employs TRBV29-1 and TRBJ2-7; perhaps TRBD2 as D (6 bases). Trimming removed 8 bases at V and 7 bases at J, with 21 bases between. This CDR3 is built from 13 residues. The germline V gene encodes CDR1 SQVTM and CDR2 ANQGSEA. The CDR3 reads CSLEGITAGEQYF. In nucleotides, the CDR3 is TGCAGCCTCGAGGGGATCACCGCGGGGGAGCAGTACTTC.

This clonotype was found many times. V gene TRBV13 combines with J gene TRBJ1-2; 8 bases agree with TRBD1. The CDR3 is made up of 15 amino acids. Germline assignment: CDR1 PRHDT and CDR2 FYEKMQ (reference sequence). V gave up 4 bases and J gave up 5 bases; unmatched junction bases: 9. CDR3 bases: TGTGCCAGCAGCTCTACGGACAGGGTCGGATATGGCTACACCTTC. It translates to CASSSTDRVGYGYTF.

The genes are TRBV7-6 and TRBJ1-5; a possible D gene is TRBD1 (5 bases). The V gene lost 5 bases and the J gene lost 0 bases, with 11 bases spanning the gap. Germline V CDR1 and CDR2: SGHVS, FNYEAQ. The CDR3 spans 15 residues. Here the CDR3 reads CASSPRQYSNQPQHF. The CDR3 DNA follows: TGTGCCAGCAGCCCCCGACAGTATAGCAATCAGCCCCAGCATTTT. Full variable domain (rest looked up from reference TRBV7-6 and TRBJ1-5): GAGVSQSPRYKVTKRGQDVALRCDPISGHVSLYWYRQALGQGPEFLTYFNYEAQQDKSGLPNDRFSAERPEGSISTLTIQRTEQRDSAMYRCASSPRQYSNQPQHFGDGTRLSIL.

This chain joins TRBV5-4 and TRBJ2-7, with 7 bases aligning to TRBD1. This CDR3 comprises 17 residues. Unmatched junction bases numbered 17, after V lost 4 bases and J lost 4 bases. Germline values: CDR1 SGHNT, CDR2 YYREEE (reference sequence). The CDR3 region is CASSLEGGGSSRYEQYF. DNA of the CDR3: TGTGCCAGCAGCCTGGAAGGGGGCGGCAGCTCACGGTACGAGCAGTACTTC.

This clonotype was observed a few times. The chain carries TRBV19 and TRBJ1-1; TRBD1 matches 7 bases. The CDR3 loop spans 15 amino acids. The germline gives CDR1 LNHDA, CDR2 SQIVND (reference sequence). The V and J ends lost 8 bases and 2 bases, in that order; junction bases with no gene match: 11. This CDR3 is CASDIGDRINTEAFF. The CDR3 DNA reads TGTGCCAGTGACATCGGGGACAGAATAAACACTGAAGCTTTCTTT.

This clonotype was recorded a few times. Here the CDR3 DNA reads TGCGCCAGCAGCCAAGAAGGGGCGGGAGGCTTCTCCTACGAGCAGTACTTC. Its protein product is CASSQEGAGGFSYEQYF. The rearrangement links TRBV4-1 to TRBJ2-7; TRBD2 matches 8 bases. The CDR3 totals 17 residues. The V and J ends lost 0 bases and 0 bases, in that order; junction bases with no gene match: 7. Germline V gives CDR1 MGHRA, CDR2 YSYEKL.

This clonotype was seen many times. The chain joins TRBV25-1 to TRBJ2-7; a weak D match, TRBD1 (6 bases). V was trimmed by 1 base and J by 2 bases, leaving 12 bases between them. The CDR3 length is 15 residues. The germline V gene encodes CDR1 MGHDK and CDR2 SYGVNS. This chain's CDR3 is CASSEFRQEPYEQYF. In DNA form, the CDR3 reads TGTGCCAGCAGTGAATTTAGACAGGAGCCCTACGAGCAGTACTTC.